The 28 T cell receptor beta chains below come from one sample, sequenced in a study of CD8 T cells in Susac syndrome. Reverse transcription used roughly 0.5 to 1 ug RNA and random hexamers. TCRdb reprocessed the immunoSEQ multiplex PCR reads with MiXCR, giving one entry per CDR3 protein. Among about 130,000 distinct CDR3 sequences, around 94% were seen once, and the ten largest hold roughly 0.087%. The sample was CD4+ T cells from PBMCs. These TCRs come from a human donor in good health.

The CDR3 region has the DNA TGCGCCAGCAGCCCCGGGACCGGGACAGCTAACTATGGCTACACCTTC. Its protein is CASSPGTGTANYGYTF. The chain couples TRBV5-1 to TRBJ1-2; the match to TRBD1 covers 7 bases. Looked up from germline, CDR1 is SGHRS and CDR2 is YFSETQ. The CDR3 is made up of 16 amino acids. Trimming removed 4 bases from V and 0 bases from J; junction bases left unmatched: 9.

The V call is TRBV7-6, the J call TRBJ2-3; 7 bases line up with TRBD2. The V and J ends lost 4 bases and 2 bases, in that order; junction bases with no gene match: 3. The CDR3 has 14 amino acids. CDR1 and CDR2 from the germline V gene are SGHVS and FNYEAQ. The chain's CDR3 is CASSSLAFTDTQYF. DNA for the CDR3: TGTGCCAGCAGCTCACTAGCGTTCACAGATACGCAGTATTTT.

This clonotype is a singleton in its sample. The V call is TRBV6-1, the J call TRBJ1-5; TRBD1 matches 11 bases. CDR3 length: 20 residues. Germline V CDR1 and CDR2: MNHNS, SASEGT. V shed 6 bases and J 0 bases; nucleotides not matched to a gene: 16. The CDR3 here is CASSSNPGQGDFYSNQPQHF. CDR3 coding DNA: TGTGCCAGCAGCTCCAACCCGGGACAGGGGGATTTCTATAGCAATCAGCCCCAGCATTTT.

V and J are TRBV5-4 and TRBJ2-7; D gene ambiguous. The V gene's germline CDR1 is SGHNT and CDR2 YYREEE (reference sequence). The CDR3 is 14 residues long. Deletions cut 6 bases from V and 3 bases from J, with 16 bases between. CDR3 in DNA: TGTGCCAGCACCAGTAGGAGCGAGAGCTACGAGCAGTACTTC. Its translation is CASTSRSESYEQYF.

The DNA of the CDR3 is TGTGCCAGCAGCTTAACAGGGGATCAAGAGACCCAGTACTTC. Protein product: CASSLTGDQETQYF. This chain links TRBV13 with TRBJ2-5, with 7 positions matching TRBD1. V lost 2 bases, J lost 2 bases, and 2 bases stayed unmatched. Germline V gives CDR1 PRHDT, CDR2 FYEKMQ (reference sequence). The CDR3 runs to 14 residues.

The sample holds one count of this clonotype. V and J are TRBV5-5 and TRBJ1-5; D ambiguous. Germline V gene lookup returns CDR1 SGHKS and CDR2 YYEKEE (reference sequence). This CDR3 region has 14 residues. Trimming removed 4 bases from V and 4 bases from J, with 12 bases in between. In nucleotides, the CDR3 is TGTGCCAGCAGCGTCCGGCTCCAAAATCAGCCCCAGCATTTT. Residues: CASSVRLQNQPQHF.

The chain uses TRBV29-1 and TRBJ2-1; 8 bases match TRBD2. The germline V gene encodes CDR1 SQVTM and CDR2 ANQGSEA. V dropped 7 bases and J dropped 5; count of bases not matched to a gene: 10. The CDR3 has 14 amino acids. In DNA form, the CDR3 reads TGCAGCGGTTGCCGTATAGCGGGAAACAATGAGCAGTTCTTC. Protein sequence: CSGCRIAGNNEQFF.

This chain links TRBV18 with TRBJ1-2; D unresolved. Per germline, CDR1 KGHSH and CDR2 LQKENI. V gave up 0 bases and J gave up 4 bases, with 12 bases separating them. The CDR3 has 15 residues. As DNA, the CDR3 is TGTGCCAGCTCACCACCTGGGTCTAATGGCTATGGCTACACCTTC. It is translated as CASSPPGSNGYGYTF.

This chain joins TRBV4-3 and TRBJ2-3; D is unresolved. This CDR3 has 14 residues. Germline V gene lookup returns CDR1 LGHNA and CDR2 YSLEER. Between the trimmed V and J ends, which lost 0 bases and 3 bases, there was a span of 7 bases. The CDR3 DNA sequence: TGCGCCAGCAGCCAAGATTTGGCAACAGATACGCAGTATTTT. Its translation: CASSQDLATDTQYF.

The genes are TRBV3-1 and TRBJ2-2; D is ambiguous. The V gene's germline CDR1 is LGHDT and CDR2 YNNKEL (reference sequence). CDR3 length equals 15 residues. V dropped 0 bases and J dropped 1 base, with 6 bases sitting between them. CDR3 in DNA: TGTGCCAGCAGCCAAGAGTGGCAGAACACCGGGGAGCTGTTTTTT. This gives the protein CASSQEWQNTGELFF.

The V call is TRBV20-1, the J call TRBJ2-3, with 7 nucleotides matching TRBD1. Germline CDR1 reads DFQATT; CDR2 reads SNEGSKA (reference sequence). The trim removed 0 bases at V and 2 bases at J, leaving 8 bases unmatched. CDR3 length: 16 amino acids. The CDR3 DNA sequence: TGCAGTGCTAGAGATTCAGGGGGTGGGGACACAGATACGCAGTATTTT. Its protein product is CSARDSGGGDTDTQYF.

The rearrangement links TRBV12-3 or TRBV12-4 to TRBJ1-6, with D uncertain. The CDR3 consists of 15 residues. V shed 0 bases and J shed 7 bases, with 10 bases lying between them. CDR3 sequence: CASSLAPDGNSPLHF. For the CDR3, the DNA is TGTGCCAGCAGTTTAGCCCCGGACGGGAATTCACCCCTCCACTTT.

This rearrangement joins TRBV12-3 or TRBV12-4 to TRBJ1-3; TRBD1 aligns across 7 bases. The ends lost 0 bases at V and 2 bases at J; junction bases unmatched: 1. The CDR3 extends over 15 amino acids. This chain's CDR3 is CASSLAGGPGNTIYF. Written as DNA, the CDR3 is TGTGCCAGCAGTTTAGCAGGGGGCCCTGGAAACACCATATATTTT.

The genes are TRBV29-1 and TRBJ2-2, with TRBD1 identical over 7 bases. V lost 7 bases to trimming and J lost 0 bases; unmatched junction nucleotides: 2. The CDR3 has 13 residues. Germline V gene lookup returns CDR1 SQVTM and CDR2 ANQGSEA. The CDR3 is CSADRANTGELFF. CDR3 DNA: TGCAGCGCTGACAGGGCGAACACCGGGGAGCTGTTTTTT.

V usage is TRBV30 and J usage is TRBJ1-3; D perhaps matches TRBD1 (5 bases). CDR3 length: 14 amino acids. The germline V gene has CDR1 GTSNPN and CDR2 SVGIG (reference sequence). V was pared by 8 bases and J by 4 bases, with 18 bases between. DNA of the CDR3: TGTGCCCAGCGGCAGGGAGGAGGCGGAAACACCATATATTTT. Translating it yields CAQRQGGGGNTIYF.

Details on this clonotype: At one end the junction does not follow the germline gene, possibly because of a read error. The rearrangement links TRBV23-1 to TRBJ1-5; D not resolved. TRBV23-1 is flagged as an ORF with uncertain function. This CDR3 has 17 residues. CDR3 amino acids: CANSQKGPRRSNQPQHF. DNA of the CDR3: TGCGCCAACAGTCAAAAGGGCCCCAGGCGAAGCAATCAGCCCCAGCATTTT.

This sequence joins TRBV7-9 and TRBJ2-3; no firm D call. Germline lookup yields CDR1 SEHNR and CDR2 FQNEAQ (reference sequence). Trimming removed 0 bases from V and 4 bases from J, with 8 bases in between. The CDR3 has 14 residues. The CDR3 protein is CASSLAPRPDTQYF. The CDR3 DNA sequence: TGTGCCAGCAGCTTAGCGCCCCGCCCAGATACGCAGTATTTT. Complete variable domain (other parts from reference TRBV7-9 and TRBJ2-3): DTGVSQNPRHKITKRGQNVTFRCDPISEHNRLYWYRQTLGQGPEFLTYFQNEAQLEKSRLLSDRFSAERPKGSFSTLEIQRTEQGDSAMYLCASSLAPRPDTQYFGPGTRLTVL.

J is TRBJ1-1 and V is TRBV29-1; D is possibly TRBD1 (5 bases). CDR1 and CDR2 (germline): SQVTM, ANQGSEA. Trimming stripped 5 bases from V and 6 bases from J, with 28 bases between. This CDR3 comprises 17 residues. The CDR3 region has the DNA TGCAGCGTTCCTCTAAGGGAGGGGCGCCCTTCGGGGGCTGAAGCTTTCTTT. It translates to CSVPLREGRPSGAEAFF.

The rearrangement links TRBV7-2 to TRBJ2-2; TRBD2 agrees at 15 bases. Trimming took 1 base from V and 5 from J; bases not matched to a gene: 2. This CDR3 comprises 17 residues. Germline lookup yields CDR1 SGHTA and CDR2 FQGNSA. The CDR3 bases are TGTGCCAGCAGCTTAGTCGGGACTAGCGGGAGGACCGGGGAGCTGTTTTTT. This encodes CASSLVGTSGRTGELFF.

V usage is TRBV27 and J usage is TRBJ1-5, with D perhaps TRBD1 (5 bases). V was clipped by 10 bases and J by 0 bases, with 22 bases between them. This CDR3 is built from 17 residues. Looked up from germline, CDR1 is MNHEY and CDR2 is SMNVEV (reference sequence). This CDR3 reads CATRDGYGANSNQPQHF. CDR3 nucleotides: TGTGCCACCAGGGACGGTTACGGGGCAAATAGCAATCAGCCCCAGCATTTT.

This sequence joins TRBV2 and TRBJ1-5; TRBD1 matches at 11 bases. CDR1 SNHLY and CDR2 FYNNEI come from the germline V gene. V shed 1 base and J 7 bases; nucleotides not matched to a gene: 3. CDR3 length equals 15 residues. CDR3 protein: CASSEGTGGFQPQHF. The DNA for the CDR3 is TGTGCCAGCAGTGAAGGGACAGGGGGCTTCCAGCCCCAGCATTTT.

The genes are TRBV29-1 and TRBJ1-1; D is unresolved. From germline, CDR1 is SQVTM and CDR2 ANQGSEA. V shed 0 bases and J shed 5 bases, with 22 bases lying between them. The CDR3 has 17 residues. The DNA of the CDR3 is TGCAGCGTTGAAGACAGGAGAGAGATTACTGGCCGGACTGAAGCTTTCTTT. This gives the protein CSVEDRREITGRTEAFF.

This clonotype was observed a few times. The chain employs TRBV18 and TRBJ1-2, with TRBD1 matching 7 bases. Looked up from germline, CDR1 is KGHSH and CDR2 is LQKENI. The junction had 4 bases not matched to a gene; V was cut back by 4 bases and J by 2 bases. This CDR3 is built from 14 residues. CDR3 DNA sequence: TGTGCCAGCTCACTTGACAGGGCCAACTATGGCTACACCTTC. Encoded protein: CASSLDRANYGYTF. The whole variable domain, filled in from reference TRBV18 and TRBJ1-2, reads NAGVMQNPRHLVRRRGQEARLRCSPMKGHSHVYWYRQLPEEGLKFMVYLQKENIIDESGMPKERFSAEFPKEGPSILRIQQVVRGDSAAYFCASSLDRANYGYTFGSGTRLTVV.

This CDR3 is CASSLSASSYNEQFF. As DNA, the CDR3 is TGTGCCAGCAGCCTTAGCGCGAGCTCCTACAATGAGCAGTTCTTC. V gene TRBV7-2 combines with J gene TRBJ2-1; possible D gene TRBD2, 5 bases. The V end was cut by 5 bases, the J end by 0 bases, with 11 bases between. The CDR3 length is 15 residues. Germline V lookup: CDR1 SGHTA, CDR2 FQGNSA.

The chain couples TRBV6-2 or TRBV6-3 to TRBJ2-7, with 10 bases lining up with TRBD2. This CDR3 has 16 amino acids. The J segment lost 2 bases and the V segment lost 7 bases, leaving 11 bases of the junction unmatched. The germline gives CDR1 MNHEY, CDR2 SVGEGT. The CDR3 nucleotides read TGTGCCAGCATCCAAGGACTAGCGGTAGCCACCTACGAGCAGTACTTC. This codes for CASIQGLAVATYEQYF.

The chain employs TRBV4-1 and TRBJ2-3; D uncertain. Trimming left V 0 bases short and J 5 bases short, with 12 bases between. In germline, CDR1 is MGHRA, CDR2 YSYEKL. The CDR3 has 15 residues. The CDR3 DNA reads as TGCGCCAGCAGCCAAGATATAATAGCCGGAGATACGCAGTATTTT. Translating gives CASSQDIIAGDTQYF.

The chain employs TRBV6-2 or TRBV6-3 and TRBJ1-1, with D possibly matching TRBD1 (5 bases). V dropped 10 bases and J dropped 4 bases, with 13 bases sitting between them. This CDR3 has 12 amino acids. The germline CDR1 and CDR2 sequences are MNHEY and SVGEGT. The CDR3 here is CAITRGGTEAFF. CDR3 nucleotides: TGTGCCATTACTAGGGGAGGCACTGAAGCTTTCTTT.

This clonotype was seen only a few times. V gene TRBV2 combines with J gene TRBJ2-7; the D gene is possibly TRBD1 (5 bases). Germline CDR1 reads SNHLY; CDR2 reads FYNNEI. The CDR3 runs 11 residues. Trimming removed 6 bases from V and 2 bases from J, with 5 bases in between. The chain's CDR3 is CASRDTYEQYF. The CDR3 DNA sequence: TGTGCCAGCAGGGACACCTACGAGCAGTACTTC.